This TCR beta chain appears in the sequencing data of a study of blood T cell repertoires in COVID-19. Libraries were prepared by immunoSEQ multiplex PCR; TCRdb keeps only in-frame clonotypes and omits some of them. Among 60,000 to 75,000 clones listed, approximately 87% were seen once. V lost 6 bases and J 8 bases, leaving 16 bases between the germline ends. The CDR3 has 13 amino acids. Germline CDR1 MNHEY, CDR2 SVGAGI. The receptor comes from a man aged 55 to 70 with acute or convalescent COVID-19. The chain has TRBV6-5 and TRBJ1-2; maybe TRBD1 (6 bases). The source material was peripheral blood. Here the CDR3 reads CASRLQGMDGYTF. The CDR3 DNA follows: TGTGCCAGCAGACTCCAGGGGATGGACGGCTACACCTTC.